These 7 T cell receptor beta chains share one sample of origin, sequenced in a study of cytomegalovirus exposure and HLA in healthy donors. A multiplex PCR was run with 60 Vbeta primers and 13 Jbeta primers. Produced via immunoSEQ multiplex PCR; TCRdb's table is partial and in-frame only. The profile shows 170,000 or so clones, about three quarters of them singletons. Sequenced sample: PBMCs. Every receptor here comes from a woman aged 30 to 39 in good health and CMV-seronegative.

The CDR3 protein is CASRRGSAGEKLFF. CDR3 coding DNA: TGTGCCAGCAGGAGGGGGTCCGCAGGGGAAAAACTGTTTTTT. The rearrangement joins TRBV2 to TRBJ1-4, with a possible D match to TRBD1 (6 bases). The CDR3 has 14 amino acids. Germline values: CDR1 SNHLY, CDR2 FYNNEI. Trimming pared 6 bases from V and 8 bases from J, leaving 16 bases between.

The genes are TRBV5-1 and TRBJ1-1; 8 bases align to TRBD1. CDR1 and CDR2 from the germline V gene are SGHRS and YFSETQ. The CDR3 has 16 residues. With 4 bases clipped from V and 1 base from J, the junction kept 9 bases outside the gene matches. DNA for the CDR3: TGCGCCAGCAGCGCCCGGGCCGGGACAGGGAACACTGAAGCTTTCTTT. Protein: CASSARAGTGNTEAFF.

The J gene is TRBJ1-1, the V gene TRBV7-2; possibly TRBD1 for D (6 bases). In germline, CDR1 is SGHTA, CDR2 FQGNSA. V lost 4 bases and J lost 4, with 10 bases in between. This CDR3 region has 13 residues. The CDR3 nucleotides are TGTGCCAGCAGCTACGACAGGACCACTGAAGCTTTCTTT. It specifies CASSYDRTTEAFF.

CDR3 sequence (DNA): TGTGCCAGCAGCTTAGGAGGAAGCGGGGCGAATTCACCCCTCCACTTT. Encoded protein: CASSLGGSGANSPLHF. V is TRBV7-9 and J is TRBJ1-6; the D gene is possibly TRBD1 (5 bases). The CDR3 is 16 residues long. In germline, CDR1 is SEHNR, CDR2 FQNEAQ (reference sequence). Trimming removed 1 base from V and 7 bases from J, with 14 bases in between.

The rearrangement uses TRBV2 and TRBJ1-1; 9 bases are a match to TRBD1. The CDR3 length is 16 residues. CDR1 is SNHLY and CDR2 is FYNNEI in the germline V gene. Trimming at V came to 1 base and at J to 4 bases, leaving 7 bases not matched to a gene. CDR3 sequence reads: CASSEGTGVVVTEAFF. CDR3 nucleotide sequence: TGTGCCAGCAGTGAAGGGACAGGGGTGGTAGTCACTGAAGCTTTCTTT. Looking up the rest from reference TRBV2 and TRBJ1-1 gives the full variable domain: EPEVTQTPSHQVTQMGQEVILRCVPISNHLYFYWYRQILGQKVEFLVSFYNNEISEKSEIFDDQFSVERPDGSNFTLKIRSTKLEDSAMYFCASSEGTGVVVTEAFFGQGTRLTVV.

This clone was seen only a few times. The rearrangement joins TRBV27 to TRBJ1-2; 7 nucleotides match TRBD1. J lost 7 bases, V lost 6 bases, and 11 bases had no gene match. Germline V lookup: CDR1 MNHEY, CDR2 SMNVEV (reference sequence). This CDR3 is built from 14 residues. The CDR3 region has the DNA TGTGCCAGCAGAGCCGGGACAGAGATGCGTGGCTACACCTTC. This sequence encodes CASRAGTEMRGYTF.

The chain links TRBV7-6 to TRBJ2-1; the D gene is possibly TRBD1 (5 bases). V lost 5 bases and J 0 bases, leaving 14 bases between the germline ends. The CDR3 runs 16 residues. Germline V gene data show CDR1 as SGHVS and CDR2 as FNYEAQ. The CDR3 reads CASSLQGVSSYNEQFF. In nucleotides, the CDR3 is TGTGCCAGCAGCCTCCAAGGGGTAAGCTCCTACAATGAGCAGTTCTTC.